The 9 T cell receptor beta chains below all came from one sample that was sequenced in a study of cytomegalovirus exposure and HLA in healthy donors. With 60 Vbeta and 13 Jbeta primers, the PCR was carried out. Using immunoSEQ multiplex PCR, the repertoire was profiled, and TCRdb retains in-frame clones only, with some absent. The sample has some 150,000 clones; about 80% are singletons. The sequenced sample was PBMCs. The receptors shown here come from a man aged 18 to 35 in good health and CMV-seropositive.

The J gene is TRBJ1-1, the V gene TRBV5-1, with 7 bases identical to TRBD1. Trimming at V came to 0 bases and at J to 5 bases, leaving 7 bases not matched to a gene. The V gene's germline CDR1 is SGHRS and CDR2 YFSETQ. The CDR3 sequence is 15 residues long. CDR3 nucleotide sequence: TGCGCCAGCAGCTTGGAAAGGACAGGAGATACTGAAGCTTTCTTT. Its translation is CASSLERTGDTEAFF.

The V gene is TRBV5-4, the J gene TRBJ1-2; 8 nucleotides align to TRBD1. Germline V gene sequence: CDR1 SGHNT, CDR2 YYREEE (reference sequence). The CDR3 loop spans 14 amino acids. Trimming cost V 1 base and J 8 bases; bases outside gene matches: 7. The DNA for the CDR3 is TGTGCCAGCAGCTTGTCCCAGGGGGCGCGAGGCTACACCTTC. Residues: CASSLSQGARGYTF. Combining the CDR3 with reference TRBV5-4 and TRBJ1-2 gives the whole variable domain ETGVTQSPTHLIKTRGQQVTLRCSSQSGHNTVSWYQQALGQGPQFIFQYYREEENGRGNFPPRFSGLQFPNYSSELNVNALELDDSALYLCASSLSQGARGYTFGSGTRLTVV.

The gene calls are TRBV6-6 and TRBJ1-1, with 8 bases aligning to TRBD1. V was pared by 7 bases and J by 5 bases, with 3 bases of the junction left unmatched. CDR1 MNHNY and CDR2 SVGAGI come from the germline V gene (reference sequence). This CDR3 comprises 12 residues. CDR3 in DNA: TGTGCCAGCAAGGACAGGGAAACTGAAGCTTTCTTT. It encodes CASKDRETEAFF.

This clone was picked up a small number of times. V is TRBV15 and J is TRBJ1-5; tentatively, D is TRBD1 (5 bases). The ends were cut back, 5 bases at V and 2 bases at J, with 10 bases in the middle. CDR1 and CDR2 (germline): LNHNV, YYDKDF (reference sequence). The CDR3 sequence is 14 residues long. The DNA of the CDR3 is TGTGCCACCAGCGACCAGGGTGGCAATCAGCCCCAGCATTTT. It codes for CATSDQGGNQPQHF. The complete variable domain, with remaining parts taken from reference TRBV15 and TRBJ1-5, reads DAMVIQNPRYQVTQFGKPVTLSCSQTLNHNVMYWYQQKSSQAPKLLFHYYDKDFNNEADTPDNFQSRRPNTSFCFLDIRSPGLGDTAMYLCATSDQGGNQPQHFGDGTRLSIL.

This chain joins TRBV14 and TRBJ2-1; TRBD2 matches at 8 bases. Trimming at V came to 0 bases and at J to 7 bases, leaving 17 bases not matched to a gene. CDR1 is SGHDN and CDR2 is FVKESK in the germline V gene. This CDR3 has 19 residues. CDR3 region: CASSQDGTRLNEGRNEQFF. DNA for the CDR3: TGTGCCAGCAGCCAAGATGGGACTAGACTAAACGAGGGTCGAAATGAGCAGTTCTTC.

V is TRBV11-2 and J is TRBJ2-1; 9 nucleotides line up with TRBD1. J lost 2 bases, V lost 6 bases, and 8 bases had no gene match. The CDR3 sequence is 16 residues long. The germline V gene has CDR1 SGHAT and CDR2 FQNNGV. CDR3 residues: CASRSTGTGTYNEQFF. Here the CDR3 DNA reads TGTGCCAGCAGGTCGACCGGGACAGGGACCTACAATGAGCAGTTCTTC. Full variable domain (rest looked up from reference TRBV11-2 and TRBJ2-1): EAGVAQSPRYKIIEKRQSVAFWCNPISGHATLYWYQQILGQGPKLLIQFQNNGVVDDSQLPKDRFSAERLKGVDSTLKIQPAKLEDSAVYLCASRSTGTGTYNEQFFGPGTRLTVL.

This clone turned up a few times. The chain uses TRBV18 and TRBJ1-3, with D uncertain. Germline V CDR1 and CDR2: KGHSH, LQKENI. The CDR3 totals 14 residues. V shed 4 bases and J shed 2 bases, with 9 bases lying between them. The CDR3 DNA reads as TGTGCCAGCTCACGTCAGGAAGCTGGAAACACCATATATTTT. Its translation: CASSRQEAGNTIYF.

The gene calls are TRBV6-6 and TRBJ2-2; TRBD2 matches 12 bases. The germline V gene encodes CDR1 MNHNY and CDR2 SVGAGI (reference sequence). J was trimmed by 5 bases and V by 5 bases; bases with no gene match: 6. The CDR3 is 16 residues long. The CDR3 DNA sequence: TGTGCCAGCAGTCACGGACTAGCGGGGATTACCGGGGAGCTGTTTTTT. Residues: CASSHGLAGITGELFF.

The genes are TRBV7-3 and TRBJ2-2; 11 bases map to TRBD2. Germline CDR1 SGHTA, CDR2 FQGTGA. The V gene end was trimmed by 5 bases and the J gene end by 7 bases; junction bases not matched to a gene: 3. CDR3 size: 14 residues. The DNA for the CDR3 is TGTGCCAGCAGCCCACTAGCGGGGGTCGGGGAGCTGTTTTTT. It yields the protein CASSPLAGVGELFF.